This entry lists 14 T cell receptor beta chains sequenced from one sample in a study of T cell clonality in common variable immunodeficiency. These TCRs are of unknown antigen specificity. Repertoires were generated with immunoSEQ multiplex PCR, while TCRdb's copy carries only in-frame clones and drops some. Altogether approximately 30,000 clones were found in the sample, and no singletons occur. Study-level findings and limits: Common variable immunodeficiency TCR beta sequences reportedly had fewer deletions and N-nucleotide insertions.

Source material: peripheral blood mononuclear cells. The receptors shown here come from a human donor with common variable immunodeficiency.

Remarks on this clone: Read data end 3 residues before the CDR3 end; the end is taken from the germline J gene. The rearrangement joins TRBV5-1 to TRBJ2-6; TRBD2 matches 15 bases. This CDR3 is 19 amino acids long. Germline V lookup: CDR1 SGHRS, CDR2 YFSETQ. V shed 2 bases, J shed 4 bases, and the junction held 7 bases outside the gene matches. The sequenced part of the CDR3 DNA is TGCGCCAGCAGCTTCGGACTAGCGGGGGGGCCCATAGGGGCCAACGTC. Its translation is CASSFGLAGGPIGANV. The whole CDR3 sequence is CASSFGLAGGPIGANVLTF.

This clone was seen many times. The read gets to within 3 residues of the CDR3 end, and the germline J gene fills in the rest. The rearrangement uses TRBV5-6 and TRBJ1-1, with D perhaps TRBD1 (6 bases). The CDR3 consists of 15 residues. V was trimmed by 1 base and J by 5 bases, leaving 15 bases between them. Germline CDR1 is SGHDT and CDR2 is YYEEEE. The CDR3 here is CASSLRGGGGTEAFF. CDR3 DNA, as far as it was read: TGTGCCAGCAGCTTGCGGGGAGGGGGGGGGACTGAA.

This clone was counted only a few times. Read data end 3 residues before the CDR3 end; the end is taken from the germline J gene. The chain joins TRBV2 to TRBJ1-2; no definite D call. V was pared by 2 bases and J by 5 bases, with 12 bases between. The V gene's germline CDR1 is SNHLY and CDR2 FYNNEI. CDR3 length: 14 residues. The part of the CDR3 DNA that was read is TGTGCCAGCAGTGAACAGGAGGGCCATTATGGC. Its translation is CASSEQEGHYG. The entire CDR3 protein is CASSEQEGHYGYTF. The variable domain in full, with the rest retrieved from reference TRBV2 and TRBJ1-2, is EPEVTQTPSHQVTQMGQEVILRCVPISNHLYFYWYRQILGQKVEFLVSFYNNEISEKSEIFDDQFSVERPDGSNFTLKIRSTKLEDSAMYFCASSEQEGHYGYTFGSGTRLTVV.

In regard to this clone: The CDR3 end falls 3 residues outside the read, so it is completed with the germline J gene. The chain joins TRBV19 to TRBJ1-5; the D is unclear. The CDR3 spans 13 residues. Trimming took 7 bases from V and 0 from J, leaving 7 bases between them. Germline V lookup: CDR1 LNHDA, CDR2 SQIVND (reference sequence). CDR3 loop: CASTVYSNQPQHF. CDR3 DNA, as far as it was read: TGTGCCAGTACCGTGTATAGCAATCAGCCC.

This clone has just a few counts. The read ends 3 residues shy of where the CDR3 ends; the end is completed using the germline J gene. The chain carries TRBV2 and TRBJ1-5, with 11 bases aligning to TRBD1. The V gene end was trimmed by 4 bases and the J gene end by 6 bases; junction bases not matched to a gene: 2. Per germline, CDR1 SNHLY and CDR2 FYNNEI. CDR3 size: 14 residues. This CDR3 is CASSGTGGRQPQHF. CDR3 DNA (partial): TGTGCCAGCAGTGGGACAGGGGGCCGTCAGCCC.

This clone was counted many times. Coverage ceases 3 residues before the CDR3 finishes, and the germline J gene fills in the end. This chain joins TRBV19 and TRBJ1-5, with D tentatively TRBD1 (5 bases). The V and J ends lost 4 bases and 4 bases respectively, with 8 bases between them. The length of the CDR3 is 13 residues. CDR1 and CDR2 (germline): LNHDA, SQIVND (reference sequence). The CDR3 loop is CASSTPGNQPQHF. Partial CDR3 DNA: TGTGCCAGTAGTACCCCAGGGAATCAGCCC.

This clone was picked up a small number of times. Read coverage stops 3 residues before the CDR3 terminus; the germline J gene supplies the remainder. This rearrangement joins TRBV7-9 to TRBJ2-1; 8 bases are shared with TRBD2. The CDR3 has 15 amino acids. Germline CDR1 and CDR2: SEHNR and FQNEAQ (reference sequence). V was pared by 1 base and J by 1 base, with 0 bases of the junction left unmatched. Incomplete CDR3 DNA: TGTGCCAGCAGCTTAGGCGGGGGGTCCTACAATGAG. It codes for CASSLGGGSYNE. The whole CDR3 protein reads CASSLGGGSYNEQFF. The full variable domain, rest sourced from reference TRBV7-9 and TRBJ2-1, is DTGVSQNPRHKITKRGQNVTFRCDPISEHNRLYWYRQTLGQGPEFLTYFQNEAQLEKSRLLSDRFSAERPKGSFSTLEIQRTEQGDSAMYLCASSLGGGSYNEQFFGPGTRLTVL.

This clone was counted between two and nine times. The CDR3 extends 3 residues past the end of the read, so its final part is completed from the germline J gene. The chain employs TRBV18 and TRBJ2-7, with 12 positions matching TRBD2. The CDR3 is 17 residues long. Germline V gene data show CDR1 as KGHSH and CDR2 as LQKENI. V was pared by 4 bases and J by 0 bases, with 7 bases of the junction left unmatched. This chain's CDR3 is CASSQNLAGGSSYEQYF. The CDR3 DNA, read in part, is TGTGCCAGCTCACAAAATCTAGCGGGGGGGAGCTCCTACGAG. The full variable domain, completed using reference TRBV18 and TRBJ2-7, is NAGVMQNPRHLVRRRGQEARLRCSPMKGHSHVYWYRQLPEEGLKFMVYLQKENIIDESGMPKERFSAEFPKEGPSILRIQQVVRGDSAAYFCASSQNLAGGSSYEQYFGPGTRLTVT.

This clone turned up a few times. The read ends 3 residues shy of where the CDR3 ends; the end is completed using the germline J gene. This chain links TRBV30 with TRBJ1-1; 7 bases are a match to TRBD1. The CDR3 is 13 amino acids. Germline values: CDR1 GTSNPN, CDR2 SVGIG (reference sequence). Trimming removed 4 bases from V and 5 bases from J; junction bases left unmatched: 7. CDR3 DNA (partial): TGTGCCTGGACAAACAGGGGTAGGACTGAA. As protein: CAWTNRGRTE. The full-length CDR3 reads as CAWTNRGRTEAFF.

This chain's CDR3 is CAWSVLSYNEKLFF. The sequenced CDR3 bases are TGTGCCTGGAGTGTTCTAAGCTATAATGAAAAA. This sequence joins TRBV30 and TRBJ1-4; D ambiguous. The DNA ends 3 residues before the CDR3 does, and the rest of the CDR3 is filled in from the germline J gene. Germline CDR1 GTSNPN, CDR2 SVGIG (reference sequence). The germline V and J ends were trimmed by 0 bases and 4 bases, with 9 bases remaining between them. This CDR3 comprises 14 residues.

This clone was detected only a few times. The missing CDR3 end, 3 residues past where the read stops, is filled in from the germline J gene. The chain joins TRBV7-6 to TRBJ2-1, with D tentatively TRBD2 (7 bases). V lost 2 bases, J lost 8 bases, and 16 bases lay in between. Germline CDR1 is SGHVS and CDR2 is FNYEAQ. This CDR3 spans 15 amino acids. The CDR3 spells CASSLPGGGHDEQFF. The sequenced CDR3 bases are TGTGCCAGCAGCTTACCGGGCGGGGGACACGATGAG.

This clone was counted a few times. The sequence runs out 3 residues before the end of the CDR3; the remainder is reconstructed from the germline J gene. The genes are TRBV19 and TRBJ2-7; TRBD1 might be the D (5 bases). The germline V gene encodes CDR1 LNHDA and CDR2 SQIVND (reference sequence). The CDR3 length is 15 residues. Trimming took 1 base from V and 2 from J, leaving 12 bases between them. The CDR3 here is CASSIVLRGTYEQYF. The DNA read from the CDR3 is TGTGCCAGTAGTATAGTGCTTAGGGGTACCTACGAG.

This clone is termed medium-sized. The read halts 3 residues ahead of the CDR3 end, with the missing end drawn from the germline J gene. This chain joins TRBV19 and TRBJ2-2; maybe TRBD1 (6 bases). The V and J ends lost 6 bases and 5 bases respectively, with 13 bases between them. The CDR3 loop spans 14 amino acids. Per the germline V gene, CDR1 is LNHDA and CDR2 is SQIVND (reference sequence). The CDR3: CASRAGEVTGELFF. The sequenced CDR3 bases are TGTGCCAGTAGAGCAGGGGAAGTGACCGGGGAG.

This clone appeared many times. The CDR3 end falls 3 residues outside the read, so it is completed with the germline J gene. The chain carries TRBV2 and TRBJ1-4, with TRBD1 identical over 7 bases. The V segment lost 3 bases and the J segment 7 bases; nucleotides outside the gene matches: 5. Germline V lookup: CDR1 SNHLY, CDR2 FYNNEI. The length of the CDR3 is 14 residues. CDR3 DNA (partial): TGTGCCAGCAGTGACGACAGGGAGGGTGAAAAA. Translation: CASSDDREGEK. The full-length CDR3 reads as CASSDDREGEKLFF. Using reference TRBV2 and TRBJ1-4 for the parts outside the CDR3, the full variable domain is EPEVTQTPSHQVTQMGQEVILRCVPISNHLYFYWYRQILGQKVEFLVSFYNNEISEKSEIFDDQFSVERPDGSNFTLKIRSTKLEDSAMYFCASSDDREGEKLFFGSGTQLSVL.